A single sample is the source of the 16 T cell receptor beta chains below, sequenced in a study of OX40 agonist ivuxolimab in advanced cancers. Data came from immunoSEQ multiplex PCR; TCRdb stores just in-frame clones and leaves some out. The sample lists tens of thousands of clones; less than 85% were seen once. This material consisted of CD4+ or CD8+ T cells sorted from blood, taken in a trial of the OX40 agonist ivuxolimab. The receptors come from an adult with an advanced solid tumor such as melanoma, head and neck, liver or kidney cancer.

This clone was detected a few times. The chain couples TRBV4-3 to TRBJ2-1; 12 positions match TRBD2. CDR3 length equals 18 residues. In germline, CDR1 is LGHNA, CDR2 YSLEER. V was pared by 2 bases and J by 1 base, with 6 bases of the junction left unmatched. DNA of the CDR3: TGCGCCAGCAGCCAAACACTAGCGGGGGGACCTTCCTACAATGAGCAGTTCTTC. Translation gives CASSQTLAGGPSYNEQFF.

This clone turned up a few times. The chain combines TRBV7-9 with TRBJ2-7; D is unclear. V gave up 0 bases and J gave up 5 bases, with 8 bases separating them. The germline gives CDR1 SEHNR, CDR2 FQNEAQ (reference sequence). This CDR3 region has 13 residues. In nucleotides, the CDR3 is TGTGCCAGCAGCTTAGCGGGCGGAGACGAGCAGTACTTC. It translates to CASSLAGGDEQYF.

The chain carries TRBV9 and TRBJ1-3; D remains unclear. Between the trimmed V and J ends, which lost 0 bases and 0 bases, there was a span of 13 bases. Germline V gene data show CDR1 as SGDLS and CDR2 as YYNGEE. The CDR3 sequence is 17 residues long. This CDR3 reads CASSVGGTGLSGNTIYF. The CDR3 DNA reads as TGTGCCAGCAGCGTAGGTGGAACGGGCCTCTCTGGAAACACCATATATTTT.

This clone has more than one count but fewer than ten. V is TRBV19 and J is TRBJ1-2; 8 bases fit TRBD1. Germline V gene sequence: CDR1 LNHDA, CDR2 SQIVND (reference sequence). There are 13 residues in the CDR3. J gave up 3 bases and V 7 bases, and 4 bases lay outside the gene matches. CDR3 sequence: CASTGTGDYGYTF. The CDR3 DNA reads as TGTGCCAGTACCGGGACAGGCGACTATGGCTACACCTTC.

V is TRBV5-5 and J is TRBJ2-7; 8 nucleotides agree with TRBD1. The CDR3 sequence is 13 residues long. The germline V gene encodes CDR1 SGHKS and CDR2 YYEKEE (reference sequence). The J segment lost 1 base and the V segment lost 6 bases, leaving 3 bases of the junction unmatched. CDR3 sequence: CASTGQGSYEQYF. CDR3 nucleotides: TGTGCCAGCACCGGACAGGGATCCTACGAGCAGTACTTC.

The count of this clone is one. The chain has TRBV5-1 and TRBJ2-2; the D gene is possibly TRBD1 (6 bases). Germline V gene lookup returns CDR1 SGHRS and CDR2 YFSETQ. The length of the CDR3 is 15 residues. The V gene lost 6 bases and the J gene lost 5 bases, with 17 bases spanning the gap. The CDR3 sequence is CASTPGVLRTGELFF. CDR3 in DNA: TGCGCCAGCACTCCAGGGGTATTGAGAACCGGGGAGCTGTTTTTT.

The chain joins TRBV27 to TRBJ2-7; D possibly corresponds to TRBD1 (5 bases). The CDR3 is made up of 12 amino acids. V was cut by 6 bases and J by 4 bases, with 10 bases left in between. Germline loops: CDR1 MNHEY, CDR2 SMNVEV (reference sequence). CDR3 DNA sequence: TGTGCCAGCAGGGCTAGGGGTTACGAGCAGTACTTC. Translating gives CASRARGYEQYF.

This clone was recorded a few times. The chain recombines TRBV9 with TRBJ1-1; D may be TRBD1 (6 bases). There are 15 residues in the CDR3. V was trimmed by 3 bases and J by 1 base, leaving 13 bases between them. Germline V gene sequence: CDR1 SGDLS, CDR2 YYNGEE. The CDR3 is CASSGSRDKNTEAFF. DNA of the CDR3: TGTGCCAGCAGCGGGTCCCGGGACAAGAACACTGAAGCTTTCTTT.

This rearrangement joins TRBV4-3 to TRBJ1-4, with unresolved D. Per germline, CDR1 LGHNA and CDR2 YSLEER. V lost 4 bases and J 4 bases, leaving 13 bases between the germline ends. This CDR3 comprises 15 residues. CDR3 in amino acids: CASSRGSGYNEKLFF. The CDR3 nucleotides are TGCGCCAGCAGCCGAGGGTCGGGGTATAATGAAAAACTGTTTTTT.

The genes are TRBV27 and TRBJ2-7, with TRBD2 matching 7 bases. This CDR3 is 13 amino acids long. Unmatched junction bases numbered 9, after V lost 7 bases and J lost 6 bases. From germline, CDR1 is MNHEY and CDR2 SMNVEV (reference sequence). For the CDR3, the DNA is TGTGCCAGCACCCCCAGCGGGGAGGGCGAGCAGTACTTC. This gives the protein CASTPSGEGEQYF.

The chain employs TRBV9 and TRBJ2-7; tentative D call: TRBD2 (5 bases). Germline V gives CDR1 SGDLS, CDR2 YYNGEE. The CDR3 covers 14 residues. Trimming took off 3 bases at V and 7 bases at J, with 17 bases between the two ends. CDR3 residues: CASSGNPLGMEQYF. CDR3 coding DNA: TGTGCCAGCAGCGGAAACCCCCTCGGGATGGAGCAGTACTTC.

This sequence joins TRBV4-1 and TRBJ2-7, with TRBD1 matching over 9 bases. Germline V gene sequence: CDR1 MGHRA, CDR2 YSYEKL. The CDR3 consists of 15 residues. J was trimmed by 7 bases and V by 4 bases; bases with no gene match: 11. DNA for the CDR3: TGCGCCAGCAGCCTCCGACAGGGGGGCCCAGGGGAGCAGTACTTC. Translation gives CASSLRQGGPGEQYF.

A word on this clone: The sample contains more than one DNA sequence encoding this CDR3. The V gene is TRBV5-1, the J gene TRBJ2-5; either TRBD1 or TRBD2 may supply D (5 bases each). V was clipped by 0 bases and J by 4 bases, with 10 bases between them. The CDR3 is made up of 14 amino acids. In germline, CDR1 is SGHRS, CDR2 YFSETQ. The CDR3 loop reads CASSLASGGETQYF. The DNA for the CDR3 is TGCGCCAGCAGCTTGGCCTCTGGGGGAGAGACCCAGTACTTC.

V usage is TRBV28 and J usage is TRBJ2-3; 14 positions match TRBD2. The CDR3 totals 18 residues. V lost 6 bases to trimming and J lost 5 bases; unmatched junction nucleotides: 13. Germline loops: CDR1 MDHEN, CDR2 SYDVKM. In nucleotides, the CDR3 is TGTGCCAGCAGCCATGGATTTAGACTAGCGGGAGGGGGAGATACGCAGTATTTT. The encoded protein is CASSHGFRLAGGGDTQYF.

J is TRBJ2-1 and V is TRBV11-1; D could derive from TRBD1 or TRBD2 (7 bases each). V was pared by 5 bases and J by 7 bases, with 24 bases between. CDR1 and CDR2 from the germline V gene are SGHAT and FQDESV (reference sequence). The CDR3 consists of 17 residues. The CDR3 here is CASSPGRGRGITNEQFF. In DNA, the CDR3 is TGTGCCAGCAGCCCGGGGAGGGGGCGAGGTATTACAAATGAGCAGTTCTTC.

This clone was seen a few times. The chain is built from TRBV7-9 and TRBJ2-2; 8 bases line up with TRBD1. Germline CDR1 SEHNR, CDR2 FQNEAQ (reference sequence). The CDR3 covers 14 residues. The J segment lost 1 base and the V segment lost 11 bases, leaving 6 bases of the junction unmatched. This CDR3 reads CAHEGTGNTGELFF. The CDR3 region has the DNA TGTGCCCACGAAGGGACAGGGAACACCGGGGAGCTGTTTTTT.